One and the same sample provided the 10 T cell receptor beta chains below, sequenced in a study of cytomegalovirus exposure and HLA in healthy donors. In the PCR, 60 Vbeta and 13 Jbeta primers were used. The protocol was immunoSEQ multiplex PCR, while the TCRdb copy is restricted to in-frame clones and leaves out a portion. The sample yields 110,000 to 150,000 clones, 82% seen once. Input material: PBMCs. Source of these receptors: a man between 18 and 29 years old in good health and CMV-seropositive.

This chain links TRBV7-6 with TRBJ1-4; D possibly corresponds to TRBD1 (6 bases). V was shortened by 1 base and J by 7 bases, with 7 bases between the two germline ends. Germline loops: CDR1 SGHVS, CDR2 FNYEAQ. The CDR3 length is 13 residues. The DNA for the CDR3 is TGTGCCAGCAGCTTAGTAGGGGGTGAAAAACTGTTTTTT. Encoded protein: CASSLVGGEKLFF.

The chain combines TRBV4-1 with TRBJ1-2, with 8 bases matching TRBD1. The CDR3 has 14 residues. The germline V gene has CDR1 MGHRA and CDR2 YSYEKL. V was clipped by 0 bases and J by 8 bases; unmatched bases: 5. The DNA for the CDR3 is TGCGCCAGCAGCCAAGACCCCAGGGGGCAAGGCTACACCTTC. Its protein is CASSQDPRGQGYTF.

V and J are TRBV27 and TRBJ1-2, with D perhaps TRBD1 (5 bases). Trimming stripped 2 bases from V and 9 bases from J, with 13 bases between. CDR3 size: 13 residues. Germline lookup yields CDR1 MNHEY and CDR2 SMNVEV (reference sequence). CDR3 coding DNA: TGTGCCAGCAGTTTAGACGCGGGGGGGAGCTACACCTTC. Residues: CASSLDAGGSYTF.

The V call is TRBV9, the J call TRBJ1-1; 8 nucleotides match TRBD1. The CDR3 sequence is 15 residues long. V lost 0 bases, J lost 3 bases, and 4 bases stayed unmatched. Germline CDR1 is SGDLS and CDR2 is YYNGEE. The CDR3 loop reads CASSVGTGRDTEAFF. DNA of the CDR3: TGTGCCAGCAGCGTAGGGACAGGGAGAGACACTGAAGCTTTCTTT.

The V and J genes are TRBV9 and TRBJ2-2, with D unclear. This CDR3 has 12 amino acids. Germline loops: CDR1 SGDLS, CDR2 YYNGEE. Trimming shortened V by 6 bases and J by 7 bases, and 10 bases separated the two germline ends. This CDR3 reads CASTNGLGELFF. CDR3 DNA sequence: TGTGCCAGCACAAACGGTCTCGGGGAGCTGTTTTTT.

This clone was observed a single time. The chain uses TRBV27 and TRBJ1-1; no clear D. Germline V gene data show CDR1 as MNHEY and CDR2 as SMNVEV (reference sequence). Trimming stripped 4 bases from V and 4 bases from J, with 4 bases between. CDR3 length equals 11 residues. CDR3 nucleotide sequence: TGTGCCAGCAGTTACGGCACTGAAGCTTTCTTT. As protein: CASSYGTEAFF.

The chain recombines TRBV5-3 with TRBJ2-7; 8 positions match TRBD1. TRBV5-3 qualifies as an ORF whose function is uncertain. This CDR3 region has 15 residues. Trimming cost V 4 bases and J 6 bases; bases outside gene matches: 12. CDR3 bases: TGTGCCAGAAGCCCACCGGGGGACAGGTTCTGCGAGCAGTACTTC. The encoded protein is CARSPPGDRFCEQYF.

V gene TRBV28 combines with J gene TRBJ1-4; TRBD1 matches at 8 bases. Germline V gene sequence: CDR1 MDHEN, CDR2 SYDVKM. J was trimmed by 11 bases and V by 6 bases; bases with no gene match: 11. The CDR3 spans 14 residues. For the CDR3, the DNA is TGTGCCAGCAGCCCGGACAGGGTGAGGGGGAAACTGTTTTTT. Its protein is CASSPDRVRGKLFF.

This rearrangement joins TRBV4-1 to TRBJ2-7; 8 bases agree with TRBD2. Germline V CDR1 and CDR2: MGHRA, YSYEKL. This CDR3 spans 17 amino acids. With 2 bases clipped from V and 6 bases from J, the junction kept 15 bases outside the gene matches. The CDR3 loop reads CASSQYQGAGVEREQYF. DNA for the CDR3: TGCGCCAGCAGCCAATATCAAGGAGCGGGAGTGGAACGCGAGCAGTACTTC.

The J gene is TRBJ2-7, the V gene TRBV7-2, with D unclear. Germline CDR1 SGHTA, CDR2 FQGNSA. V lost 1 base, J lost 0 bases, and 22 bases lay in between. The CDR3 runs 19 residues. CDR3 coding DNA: TGTGCCAGCAGCTTAGTTCTTCGCACAGCCCTCTCTCCCTCCTACGAGCAGTACTTC. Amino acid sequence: CASSLVLRTALSPSYEQYF.